These T cell receptor beta chains were read from a single sample in a study of blood T cell repertoires in COVID-19. Profiled with immunoSEQ multiplex PCR; TCRdb holds only in-frame clones, not every one. The data hold 130,000 to 150,000 clones, with 84% observed a single time. Sequences were obtained from PBMCs or T cells enriched from blood (not recorded which). Receptors were obtained from a woman aged 45-65 years who had been exposed to COVID-19. CDR3s include the opening cysteine and the closing phenylalanine or tryptophan. Each record gives: clone size, J gene, D gene, V gene, CDR3 protein, CDR3 DNA. A D gene is named only where the DNA matches it firmly. Clone sizes are given selectively: once, few, many, or a class where the clone is expanded.

size: -
J: TRBJ1-5
D: TRBD1
V: TRBV7-6
CDR3: CASSPFRGPDSNQPQHF
DNA: TGTGCCAGCAGCCCTTTTAGGGGGCCCGATAGCAATCAGCCCCAGCATTTT

size: -
J: TRBJ1-2
D: -
V: TRBV18
CDR3: CASSPDSNYGYTF
DNA: TGTGCCAGCTCACCCGACAGCAACTATGGCTACACCTTC

size: -
J: TRBJ1-2
D: -
V: TRBV12-3/TRBV12-4
CDR3: CASSRTFNYGYTF
DNA: TGTGCCAGCAGTAGGACATTTAACTATGGCTACACCTTC

size: -
J: TRBJ2-5
D: TRBD1
V: TRBV7-2
CDR3: CASSLGSRQGVVWTQYF
DNA: TGTGCCAGCAGCTTAGGATCGCGTCAGGGGGTCGTTTGGACCCAGTACTTC

size: -
J: TRBJ2-5
D: TRBD1
V: TRBV5-1
CDR3: CASSRSQGAETQYF
DNA: TGCGCCAGCAGTCGTAGTCAGGGGGCCGAGACCCAGTACTTC

size: -
J: TRBJ2-2
D: -
V: TRBV5-5
CDR3: CASSPADRRNTGELFF
DNA: TGTGCCAGCAGCCCGGCGGACAGAAGAAACACCGGGGAGCTGTTTTTT

size: -
J: TRBJ1-5
D: -
V: TRBV12-5
CDR3: CASGLHKGGAWQPQHF
DNA: TGTGCTAGTGGTTTGCACAAAGGAGGGGCTTGGCAGCCCCAGCATTTT

size: -
J: TRBJ1-5
D: -
V: TRBV7-9
CDR3: CASSYSNSNQPQHF
DNA: TGTGCCAGCAGCTACAGCAATAGCAATCAGCCCCAGCATTTT

size: -
J: TRBJ1-5
D: TRBD1
V: TRBV18
CDR3: CASSPTGERSQHF
DNA: TGTGCCAGCTCTCCTACAGGGGAGAGGTCCCAGCATTTT

size: -
J: TRBJ2-5
D: -
V: TRBV5-1
CDR3: CASSSDTSFETQYF
DNA: TGCGCCAGCAGCTCGGATACTAGTTTCGAGACCCAGTACTTC

size: -
J: TRBJ1-4
D: -
V: TRBV21-1
CDR3: CASSADRGLSGTNEKLFF
DNA: TGTGCCAGCAGCGCGGACAGGGGCCTTTCAGGAACTAATGAAAAACTGTTTTTT

size: -
J: TRBJ2-2
D: TRBD2
V: TRBV18
CDR3: CASSPRGGTGELFF
DNA: TGTGCCAGCTCACCTCGGGGGGGCACCGGGGAGCTGTTTTTT

size: -
J: TRBJ1-1
D: -
V: TRBV7-3
CDR3: CASSLGGVTEAFF
DNA: TGTGCCAGCAGCCTCGGAGGGGTAACTGAAGCTTTCTTT

size: -
J: TRBJ2-5
D: TRBD2
V: TRBV5-4
CDR3: CASSQGGTSDQTQYF
DNA: TGTGCCAGCAGCCAAGGGGGGACTAGCGATCAGACCCAGTACTTC

size: few
J: TRBJ2-7
D: -
V: TRBV5-4
CDR3: CASSLGGRPLEQYF
DNA: TGTGCCAGCAGCTTGGGAGGGAGACCCCTCGAGCAGTACTTC

size: -
J: TRBJ1-2
D: TRBD1
V: TRBV4-3
CDR3: CASSQQQGLYGYTF
DNA: TGCGCCAGCAGCCAACAACAGGGGTTGTATGGCTACACCTTC

size: -
J: TRBJ2-1
D: TRBD2
V: TRBV5-1
CDR3: CASSLAGGRVINEQFF
DNA: TGCGCCAGCAGCTTGGCCGGCGGGAGGGTGATCAATGAGCAGTTCTTC

size: -
J: TRBJ2-2
D: -
V: TRBV19
CDR3: CASSTGTGELFF
DNA: TGTGCCAGTAGTACGGGCACCGGGGAGCTGTTTTTT

size: -
J: TRBJ2-3
D: TRBD1
V: TRBV6-4
CDR3: CASSAGTGWGDTQYF
DNA: TGTGCCAGCAGTGCCGGGACAGGGTGGGGAGATACGCAGTATTTT

size: -
J: TRBJ2-5
D: -
V: TRBV14
CDR3: CASSRYGGETQYF
DNA: TGTGCCAGCAGCCGATATGGAGGGGAGACCCAGTACTTC

size: -
J: TRBJ2-3
D: -
V: TRBV29-1
CDR3: CSVEGSLAPKFTDTQYF
DNA: TGCAGCGTTGAGGGGTCCCTAGCGCCTAAATTCACAGATACGCAGTATTTT

size: -
J: TRBJ1-2
D: -
V: TRBV5-6
CDR3: CASSLVDRANYGYTF
DNA: TGTGCCAGCAGCTTAGTTGACAGAGCTAACTATGGCTACACCTTC

size: -
J: TRBJ1-1
D: -
V: TRBV29-1
CDR3: CSVEAAYSEAFF
DNA: TGCAGCGTTGAGGCGGCCTACTCTGAAGCTTTCTTT

size: -
J: TRBJ1-6
D: -
V: TRBV27
CDR3: CASSPGGRSPLHF
DNA: TGTGCCAGCAGCCCGGGGGGAAGGTCACCCCTCCACTTT

size: -
J: TRBJ2-7
D: TRBD1
V: TRBV10-3
CDR3: CAISGARDRAEEQYF
DNA: TGTGCCATCAGTGGGGCCCGGGACAGGGCAGAAGAGCAGTACTTC

size: once
J: TRBJ2-7
D: TRBD2
V: TRBV10-1
CDR3: CASGTSSYEQYF
DNA: TGCGCCAGTGGGACTAGTTCTTACGAGCAGTACTTC

size: -
J: TRBJ2-1
D: TRBD2
V: TRBV7-8
CDR3: CASSTGLAGVYEQFF
DNA: TGTGCCAGCAGCACGGGACTAGCGGGAGTCTATGAGCAGTTCTTC

size: once
J: TRBJ2-3
D: TRBD2
V: TRBV3-1/TRBV3-2
CDR3: CASSGSSGSRDTQYF
DNA: TGTGCCAGCAGCGGATCTAGCGGGAGTAGGGATACGCAGTATTTT

size: -
J: TRBJ2-2
D: TRBD2
V: TRBV15
CDR3: CATSMGLAGTGELFF
DNA: TGTGCCACCAGCATGGGACTAGCGGGCACCGGGGAGCTGTTTTTT

size: -
J: TRBJ1-6
D: TRBD1
V: TRBV19
CDR3: CASTGQPNSPLHF
DNA: TGTGCCAGTACGGGACAGCCCAATTCACCCCTCCACTTT

size: -
J: TRBJ2-3
D: TRBD1
V: TRBV10-2
CDR3: CASSDRDRVTDTQYF
DNA: TGCGCCAGCAGTGACCGGGACAGGGTCACAGATACGCAGTATTTT

size: -
J: TRBJ2-1
D: TRBD2
V: TRBV7-2
CDR3: CASSLELAEYNEQFF
DNA: TGTGCCAGCAGCTTAGAACTAGCGGAATACAATGAGCAGTTCTTC

size: -
J: TRBJ2-7
D: TRBD1
V: TRBV19
CDR3: CASSSGTVSSYEQYF
DNA: TGTGCCAGTAGTTCCGGGACAGTGAGCTCCTACGAGCAGTACTTC

size: -
J: TRBJ2-7
D: TRBD2
V: TRBV14
CDR3: CASTTGIAGGPRTYEQYF
DNA: TGTGCCAGCACCACAGGGATAGCGGGAGGGCCTAGAACCTACGAGCAGTACTTC

size: -
J: TRBJ1-2
D: -
V: TRBV24-1
CDR3: CATSDTGLSYGYTF
DNA: TGTGCCACCAGTGATACTGGGCTAAGCTATGGCTACACCTTC

size: -
J: TRBJ2-3
D: TRBD1
V: TRBV5-1
CDR3: CASRILGGSDTQYF
DNA: TGCGCCAGCAGAATATTAGGGGGCTCAGATACGCAGTATTTT

size: -
J: TRBJ1-1
D: -
V: TRBV12-5
CDR3: CASGMSMNTEAFF
DNA: TGTGCTAGTGGTATGTCCATGAACACTGAAGCTTTCTTT

size: -
J: TRBJ1-4
D: -
V: TRBV7-2
CDR3: CASSLESGRVAATNEKLFF
DNA: TGTGCCAGCAGCTTAGAGAGTGGCAGGGTGGCCGCAACTAATGAAAAACTGTTTTTT

size: -
J: TRBJ2-5
D: TRBD2
V: TRBV11-2
CDR3: CASGGTSGYQETQYF
DNA: TGTGCCAGCGGCGGGACTAGCGGCTACCAAGAGACCCAGTACTTC

size: -
J: TRBJ1-2
D: -
V: TRBV5-6
CDR3: CASSFGGAGYTF
DNA: TGTGCCAGCAGCTTCGGAGGGGCTGGCTACACCTTC